These T cell receptor beta chains were read from a single sample in a study of circulating and synovial CD4+ cells in juvenile arthritis. Libraries were prepared by immunoSEQ multiplex PCR; TCRdb keeps only in-frame clonotypes and omits some of them. The sample records about 33,000 clones, more than 90% being singletons. Sequencing was done on a sample of CD4+ T cells from blood. The receptor source for this set is a human donor with juvenile idiopathic arthritis. The CDR3 runs from the conserved cysteine through the conserved F or W. The listing skips clone size in some rows; elsewhere it reads once, few, many or a size class.

J gene,clone size,V gene,CDR3 protein
TRBJ2-5,NA,TRBV5-4,CASSLRRGSGLETQYF
TRBJ2-7,NA,TRBV5-1,CASSSVGATYEQYF
TRBJ2-5,NA,TRBV4-1,CASSQVRGSPGHQETQYF
TRBJ2-1,NA,TRBV6-5,CASKGGAGVGNEQFF
TRBJ1-2,once,TRBV6-5,CASSRTPGDYGYTF
TRBJ1-5,NA,TRBV11-2,CASSEDRSNQPQHF
TRBJ2-1,NA,TRBV4-2,CASSQDDKRGRNEQFF
TRBJ2-3,NA,TRBV11-3,CASSLGHSTDTQYF
TRBJ2-3,NA,TRBV25-1,CASSESGGDTQYF
TRBJ2-1,NA,TRBV28,CASSETSGRRGEQFF
TRBJ1-2,NA,TRBV28,CASKVGVGVYGYTF
TRBJ2-1,NA,TRBV7-3,CASSRGNSGSVYNEQFF
TRBJ2-4,NA,TRBV7-2,CASSFNTGDGQYF
TRBJ1-5,NA,TRBV15,CATSIYLPGQGKRQPQHF
TRBJ1-2,once,TRBV19,CASSIVVLRGGAGYTF
TRBJ2-1,NA,TRBV7-2,CASSLGLAGGPNEQFF
TRBJ1-3,NA,TRBV5-6,CASRVGDRGSGNTIYF
TRBJ2-7,NA,TRBV10-1,CASTPGQLYEQYF
TRBJ2-5,NA,TRBV9,CASSVKPSSSETQYF
TRBJ1-3,NA,TRBV7-9,CASSGGTGGSGNTIYF
TRBJ2-5,NA,TRBV19,CASSPVGTKSTTQYF
TRBJ1-1,NA,TRBV5-4,CASSLYGVESEAFF
TRBJ2-1,NA,TRBV28,CASSLWAEGANEQFF
TRBJ1-5,NA,TRBV7-2,CASSLGRNQPQHF
TRBJ2-4,NA,TRBV5-1,CASRMGIAKNIQYF
TRBJ2-5,NA,TRBV18,CASSFGRAQETQYF
TRBJ1-5,NA,TRBV7-2,CASSLMPRVYNQPQHF
TRBJ2-7,NA,TRBV2,CASSAGLASYEQYF
TRBJ2-7,NA,TRBV28,CASSLSPGTSGYEQYF
TRBJ1-2,once,TRBV7-9,CASSHTDRGGYGYTF
TRBJ2-5,NA,TRBV5-1,CASSFSAMTAETQYF
TRBJ2-1,NA,TRBV7-2,CASSLGAEYNEQFF
TRBJ2-1,NA,TRBV28,CASRTSGSNEQFF
TRBJ2-1,NA,TRBV10-3,CAIGNDTGWFF
TRBJ1-2,NA,TRBV7-2,CASSSPPGSNGYTF
TRBJ2-4,once,TRBV6-5,CASSYGGTKNIQYF
TRBJ1-5,NA,TRBV28,CASRPLQGGPQHF
TRBJ1-5,NA,TRBV27,CASSPSGTGKNQPQHF
TRBJ2-5,NA,TRBV19,CASSSLPQYQETQYF
TRBJ2-5,NA,TRBV7-2,CASKKGGAFRETQYF
TRBJ2-3,NA,TRBV10-3,CAIGLAGDRTDTQYF
TRBJ2-7,NA,TRBV27,CASSLRRQGAYEQYF